The T cell receptor beta chain described here comes from a study of T-cell reconstitution after alpha-beta-depleted transplantation in children. Germline assignment: CDR1 MNHEY and CDR2 SVGAGI. The CDR3 runs to 17 residues. Losses at the gene ends were 0 bases for V and 2 bases for J; bases not matched to a gene: 7. The library targeted TCRbeta and was prepared with unique molecular identifiers. TCRdb analysed the PCR reads with MiXCR anew, one entry per CDR3 protein. The data contain nearly 550,000 distinct CDR3 sequences, around 17% of them seen just once; the ten biggest clones take up 3.3%. Sequenced material: PBMCs from the stem cell graft donor, taken from the stem cell graft. This TCR came from a human donor who donated a stem cell graft to a child with acute lymphoblastic leukemia. The rearrangement links TRBV6-5 to TRBJ2-7; TRBD2 matches at 10 bases. The CDR3 loop reads CASSYSGTSVGAYEQYF. The CDR3, as DNA: TGTGCCAGCAGTTACTCAGGGACTAGCGTAGGCGCCTACGAGCAGTACTTC.